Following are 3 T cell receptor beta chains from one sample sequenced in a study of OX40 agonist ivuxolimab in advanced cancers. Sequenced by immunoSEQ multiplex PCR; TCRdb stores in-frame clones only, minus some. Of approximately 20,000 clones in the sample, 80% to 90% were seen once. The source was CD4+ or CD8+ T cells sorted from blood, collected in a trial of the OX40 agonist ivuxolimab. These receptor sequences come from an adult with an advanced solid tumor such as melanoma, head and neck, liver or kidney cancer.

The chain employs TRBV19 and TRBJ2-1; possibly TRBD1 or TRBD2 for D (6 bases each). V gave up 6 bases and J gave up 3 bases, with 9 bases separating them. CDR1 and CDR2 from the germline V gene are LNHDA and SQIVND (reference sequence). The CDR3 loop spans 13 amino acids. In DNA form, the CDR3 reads TGTGCCAGTAGACAGGGAGGCTACAATGAGCAGTTCTTC. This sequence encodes CASRQGGYNEQFF.

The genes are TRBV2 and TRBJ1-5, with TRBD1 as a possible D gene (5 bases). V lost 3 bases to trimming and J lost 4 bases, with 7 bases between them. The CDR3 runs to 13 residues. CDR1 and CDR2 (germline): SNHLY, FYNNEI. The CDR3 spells CASSDRQNQPQHF. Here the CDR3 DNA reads TGTGCCAGCAGTGATAGACAGAATCAGCCCCAGCATTTT.

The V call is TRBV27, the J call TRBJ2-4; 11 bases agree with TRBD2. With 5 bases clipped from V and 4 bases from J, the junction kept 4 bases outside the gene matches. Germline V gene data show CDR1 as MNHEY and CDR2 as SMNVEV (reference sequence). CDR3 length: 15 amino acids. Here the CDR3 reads CASSRLAGTKNIQYF. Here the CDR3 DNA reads TGTGCCAGCAGTAGACTAGCGGGAACAAAAAACATTCAGTACTTC.